This TCR beta chain appears in the sequencing data of a study of PD-1 blockade in mismatch repair-deficient tumors. Background on the study: All were previously treated, progressing patients with around 12 mismatch repair-deficient cancer types.

Study-wide results and limits: Rapid post-treatment expansion, then contraction, generally preceding radiologic response, marked tumor-resident clones.

This CDR3 region has 15 residues. CDR1 is SGHDN and CDR2 is FVKESK in the germline V gene. V trimming: 4 bases; J trimming: 7 bases; junction bases outside the gene matches: 11. Method: immunoSEQ multiplex PCR; TCRdb's copy keeps in-frame clones and lacks some. The profile covers 60,000 to 70,000 clones, with around 89% appearing a single time and approximately 15% taken by the ten largest. Of note for this clone: What it binds is unknown.

Mismatch repair deficiency was confirmed in all patients, by PCR or immunohistochemistry. TCRs were sequenced from a few patients responding to pembrolizumab. This specimen was peripheral blood, taken 52 weeks after starting pembrolizumab. The rearrangement uses TRBV14 and TRBJ2-7; 9 nucleotides line up with TRBD1. This receptor was identified in an adult with mismatch repair-deficient cancer. CDR3 in DNA: TGTGCCAGCAGCCCTAAGGGACAGGGTGCGTGGGAGCAGTACTTC. Translating it yields CASSPKGQGAWEQYF.